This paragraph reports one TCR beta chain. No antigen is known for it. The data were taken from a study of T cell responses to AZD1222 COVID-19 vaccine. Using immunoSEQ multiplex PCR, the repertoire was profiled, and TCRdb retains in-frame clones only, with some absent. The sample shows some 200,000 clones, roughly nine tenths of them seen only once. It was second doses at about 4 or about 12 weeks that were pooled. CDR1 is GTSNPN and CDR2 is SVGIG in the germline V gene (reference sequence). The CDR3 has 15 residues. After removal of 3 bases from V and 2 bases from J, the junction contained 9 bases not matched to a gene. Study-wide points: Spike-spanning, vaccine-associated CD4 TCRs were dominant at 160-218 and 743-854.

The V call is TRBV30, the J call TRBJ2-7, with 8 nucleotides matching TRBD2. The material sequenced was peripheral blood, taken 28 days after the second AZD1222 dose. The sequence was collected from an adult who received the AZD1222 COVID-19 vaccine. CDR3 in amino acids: CAWSRREVSTYEQYF. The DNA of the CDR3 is TGTGCCTGGAGCAGGCGGGAGGTGTCCACCTACGAGCAGTACTTC.